These 27 T cell receptor beta chains were sequenced from one sample in a study of CD8+ T cells in alopecia areata. It was cDNA, reverse transcribed from extracted RNA, that served as the sequencing template. Here immunoSEQ multiplex PCR was the method, and the copy in TCRdb shows in-frame clones only, minus some. The data contain 220,000 or so clones, 50% to 65% of them singletons. The starting material was CD4+ T cells sorted from blood, obtained at week 0. Receptors originate from a human donor with alopecia areata.

The chain carries TRBV25-1 and TRBJ1-4; D not certain. Trimming cost V 6 bases and J 5 bases, with 1 base left between them. Germline CDR1 is MGHDK and CDR2 is SYGVNS. The CDR3 runs to 10 residues. CDR3 sequence: CASRNEKLFF. The CDR3 bases are TGTGCCAGCAGAAATGAAAAACTGTTTTTT.

This clone was observed a handful of times. The V gene is TRBV11-2, the J gene TRBJ1-6; D is ambiguous. This CDR3 is 13 amino acids long. V was pared by 4 bases and J by 10 bases, with 11 bases between. CDR1 is SGHAT and CDR2 is FQNNGV in the germline V gene. CDR3 DNA: TGTGCCAGCAGCTGGACTAGGGAATCACCCCTCCACTTT. The encoded protein is CASSWTRESPLHF.

The chain links TRBV30 to TRBJ1-2; D not certain. The CDR3 runs 16 residues. Trimming shortened V by 0 bases and J by 8 bases, and 22 bases separated the two germline ends. Per germline, CDR1 GTSNPN and CDR2 SVGIG (reference sequence). The CDR3 DNA is TGTGCCTGGAGTGTTAAGAAAGCCGGATTCTATGTCGGCTACACCTTC. Translation: CAWSVKKAGFYVGYTF.

V gene TRBV30 combines with J gene TRBJ1-1; TRBD1 might be the D (6 bases). This CDR3 region has 14 residues. V was trimmed by 5 bases and J by 4 bases, leaving 17 bases between them. The germline gives CDR1 GTSNPN, CDR2 SVGIG (reference sequence). In DNA form, the CDR3 reads TGTGCCTGGGGTGACAGGTCCCCGGGCACTGAAGCTTTCTTT. This codes for CAWGDRSPGTEAFF.

Concerning this clone itself: This specimen includes other DNA sequences encoding the same CDR3. This sequence joins TRBV29-1 and TRBJ2-1, with D uncertain. From germline, CDR1 is SQVTM and CDR2 ANQGSEA. Trimming took 6 bases from V and 4 from J, leaving 7 bases between them. The CDR3 length is 11 residues. DNA of the CDR3: TGCAGCGTGGCCATTTACAATGAGCAGTTCTTC. Translating gives CSVAIYNEQFF.

The chain recombines TRBV30 with TRBJ1-2; possible D gene TRBD1, 6 bases. Germline V gene lookup returns CDR1 GTSNPN and CDR2 SVGIG (reference sequence). V lost 2 bases and J lost 4, with 17 bases in between. The CDR3 is made up of 15 amino acids. CDR3 nucleotide sequence: TGTGCCTGGAGTCCCTCCGGACAGCCAGCCTATGGCTACACCTTC. Translation: CAWSPSGQPAYGYTF.

The DNA of the CDR3 is TGTGCCATCAGTGAAGGGACTAGCGGGATCAAAGGGGCCTCCTACGAGCAGTACTTC. As protein: CAISEGTSGIKGASYEQYF. This chain connects TRBV10-3 to TRBJ2-7; TRBD2 agrees at 13 bases. This CDR3 is 19 amino acids long. V lost 3 bases, J lost 0 bases, and 11 bases stayed unmatched. Germline V lookup: CDR1 ENHRY, CDR2 SYGVKD.

The chain has TRBV29-1 and TRBJ1-5; D gene ambiguous. This CDR3 has 13 amino acids. V gave up 3 bases and J gave up 2 bases, with 8 bases separating them. CDR1 is SQVTM, CDR2 ANQGSEA, per germline. Here the CDR3 DNA reads TGCAGCGTTGAGGCAGAGCGCAATCAGCCCCAGCATTTT. It encodes CSVEAERNQPQHF. Supplemented by reference TRBV29-1 and TRBJ1-5, the full variable domain reads SAVISQKPSRDICQRGTSLTIQCQVDSQVTMMFWYRQQPGQSLTLIATANQGSEATYESGFVIDKFPISRPNLTFSTLTVSNMSPEDSSIYLCSVEAERNQPQHFGDGTRLSIL.

Many counts were recorded for this clone. The gene calls are TRBV6-6 and TRBJ2-2, with D unclear. Germline V CDR1 and CDR2: MNHNY, SVGAGI (reference sequence). This CDR3 is 14 amino acids long. V lost 6 bases and J lost 1, with 9 bases in between. In DNA, the CDR3 is TGTGCCAGCAGGCTTACAGTGAACACCGGGGAGCTGTTTTTT. It specifies CASRLTVNTGELFF.

The chain links TRBV7-8 to TRBJ2-1; D unresolved. Germline V CDR1 and CDR2: SGHVS, FQNEAQ. V lost 5 bases and J lost 8, with 13 bases in between. CDR3 length equals 13 residues. CDR3 amino acids: CASSRGPAHEQFF. CDR3 sequence (DNA): TGTGCCAGCAGCCGCGGACCGGCACATGAGCAGTTCTTC. Supplemented by reference TRBV7-8 and TRBJ2-1, the full variable domain reads GAGVSQSPRYKVAKRGQDVALRCDPISGHVSLFWYQQALGQGPEFLTYFQNEAQLDKSGLPSDRFFAERPEGSVSTLKIQRTQQEDSAVYLCASSRGPAHEQFFGPGTRLTVL.

The chain is built from TRBV15 and TRBJ2-7, with 11 bases fitting TRBD1. The CDR3 extends over 17 amino acids. Germline CDR1 is LNHNV and CDR2 is YYDKDF (reference sequence). Trimming took 1 base from V and 4 from J; bases not matched to a gene: 9. CDR3 sequence reads: CATSRGLWGTGGYEQYF. Here the CDR3 DNA reads TGTGCCACCAGCAGAGGCCTCTGGGGGACAGGGGGTTACGAGCAGTACTTC.

This chain links TRBV18 with TRBJ2-5, with TRBD1 matching over 7 bases. The J call is in doubt because the DNA end fits TRBJ2-7 better. Germline V gene lookup returns CDR1 KGHSH and CDR2 LQKENI. The CDR3 sequence is 16 residues long. CDR3 in amino acids: CASSPRLDRPSYEQYF. CDR3 nucleotide sequence: TGTGCCAGCTCACCTCGGTTGGACAGGCCCTCCTACGAGCAGTACTTC.

The V and J genes are TRBV9 and TRBJ1-5, with 9 bases that match TRBD1. The CDR3 sequence is 14 residues long. The J segment lost 6 bases and the V segment lost 1 base, leaving 2 bases of the junction unmatched. Germline loops: CDR1 SGDLS, CDR2 YYNGEE. The CDR3 protein is CASSVSGQGQPQHF. The CDR3 bases are TGTGCCAGCAGCGTATCGGGACAGGGTCAGCCCCAGCATTTT. Combining the CDR3 with reference TRBV9 and TRBJ1-5 gives the whole variable domain DSGVTQTPKHLITATGQRVTLRCSPRSGDLSVYWYQQSLDQGLQFLIQYYNGEERAKGNILERFSAQQFPDLHSELNLSSLELGDSALYFCASSVSGQGQPQHFGDGTRLSIL.

The chain joins TRBV30 to TRBJ2-3, with a possible D match to TRBD1 (5 bases). CDR1 is GTSNPN, CDR2 SVGIG, per germline (reference sequence). This CDR3 contains 14 residues. Between the trimmed V and J ends, which lost 2 bases and 4 bases, there was a span of 13 bases. The DNA for the CDR3 is TGTGCCTGGAGTCTGCAGGGTGGTGCAGATACGCAGTATTTT. It encodes CAWSLQGGADTQYF.

This rearrangement joins TRBV30 to TRBJ2-1, with TRBD2 identical over 10 bases. Germline trimming cut 2 bases from V and 3 bases from J; bases unmatched to any gene: 1. CDR1 and CDR2 (germline): GTSNPN, SVGIG (reference sequence). The CDR3 is made up of 14 amino acids. CDR3 sequence (DNA): TGTGCCTGGAGTATAGCGGGGGGCTACAATGAGCAGTTCTTC. Encoded protein: CAWSIAGGYNEQFF.

J is TRBJ2-2 and V is TRBV29-1; D gene uncertain. The CDR3 consists of 14 residues. The V gene's germline CDR1 is SQVTM and CDR2 ANQGSEA. V lost 5 bases, J lost 2 bases, and 12 bases lay in between. DNA for the CDR3: TGCAGCGTTTCCCCCCAGGAAAACACCGGGGAGCTGTTTTTT. Protein: CSVSPQENTGELFF.

In its sample, this clone was seen a few times. J is TRBJ1-2 and V is TRBV5-6; TRBD1 might be the D (6 bases). CDR1 SGHDT and CDR2 YYEEEE come from the germline V gene. This CDR3 has 13 residues. V was shortened by 4 bases and J by 2 bases, with 9 bases between the two germline ends. The CDR3 DNA reads as TGTGCCAGCAGCCAGGGGACAAACTATGGCTACACCTTC. This translates into CASSQGTNYGYTF.

The rearrangement uses TRBV15 and TRBJ2-5, with TRBD1 matching over 12 bases. The CDR3 loop spans 15 amino acids. Looked up from germline, CDR1 is LNHNV and CDR2 is YYDKDF (reference sequence). V lost 2 bases to trimming and J lost 11 bases; unmatched junction nucleotides: 9. In DNA form, the CDR3 reads TGTGCCACCAGCAGAAATCCGGGACAGGGGGCTGCGCAGTACTTC. This codes for CATSRNPGQGAAQYF.

V is TRBV20-1 and J is TRBJ2-4; D not resolved. V was clipped by 6 bases and J by 4 bases, with 7 bases between them. The germline V gene encodes CDR1 DFQATT and CDR2 SNEGSKA (reference sequence). This CDR3 has 11 residues. The chain's CDR3 is CSAPRKNIQYF. DNA for the CDR3: TGCAGTGCCCCTCGGAAAAACATTCAGTACTTC.

As regards this clone: Other nucleotide sequences in the sample specify the same CDR3. The V and J genes are TRBV29-1 and TRBJ1-5, with a weak D call TRBD1 (6 bases). V lost 5 bases to trimming and J lost 1 base, with 6 bases between them. This CDR3 contains 12 residues. Germline V gene sequence: CDR1 SQVTM, CDR2 ANQGSEA. CDR3 residues: CSVQGSNQPQHF. In nucleotides, the CDR3 is TGCAGCGTTCAGGGGAGCAATCAGCCCCAGCATTTT.

This clone was counted a few times. The V and J genes are TRBV2 and TRBJ1-2, with 9 bases aligning to TRBD1. V lost 5 bases, J lost 2 bases, and 3 bases stayed unmatched. From germline, CDR1 is SNHLY and CDR2 FYNNEI. The CDR3 totals 14 residues. The CDR3, as DNA: TGTGCCAGCAGTATGACAGGGGGGAACTATGGCTACACCTTC. Its translation is CASSMTGGNYGYTF.

The genes are TRBV6-5 and TRBJ1-2; the D is unclear. The CDR3 loop spans 11 amino acids. Germline assignment: CDR1 MNHEY and CDR2 SVGAGI. V lost 4 bases and J lost 8, with 8 bases in between. The DNA of the CDR3 is TGTGCCAGCAGTTCGGGTGGGGGCTACACCTTC. Translating it yields CASSSGGGYTF.

The chain carries TRBV5-1 and TRBJ2-5; D is unresolved. The CDR3 has 14 residues. Germline V gene sequence: CDR1 SGHRS, CDR2 YFSETQ. V was trimmed by 0 bases and J by 4 bases, leaving 10 bases between them. Here the CDR3 DNA reads TGCGCCAGCAGCTTGGACATTATGAGAGAGACCCAGTACTTC. It specifies CASSLDIMRETQYF. The whole variable domain, filled in from reference TRBV5-1 and TRBJ2-5, reads KAGVTQTPRYLIKTRGQQVTLSCSPISGHRSVSWYQQTPGQGLQFLFEYFSETQRNKGNFPGRFSGRQFSNSRSEMNVSTLELGDSALYLCASSLDIMRETQYFGPGTRLLVL.

This chain links TRBV5-1 with TRBJ1-2; unclear D gene. The germline V gene encodes CDR1 SGHRS and CDR2 YFSETQ. V was cut by 1 base and J by 5 bases, with 12 bases left in between. The CDR3 totals 14 residues. In DNA form, the CDR3 reads TGCGCCAGCAGCTTGAGTAGGGTAGAGTATGGCTACACCTTC. It translates to CASSLSRVEYGYTF.

The rearrangement links TRBV6-6 to TRBJ2-7; 9 bases map to TRBD1. This CDR3 contains 13 residues. Per the germline V gene, CDR1 is MNHNY and CDR2 is SVGAGI (reference sequence). After removal of 10 bases from V and 7 bases from J, the junction contained 11 bases not matched to a gene. Written as DNA, the CDR3 is TGTGCCACTTCCCGGGACAGGGTGAAGGAGCAGTACTTC. This translates into CATSRDRVKEQYF.

This clone has only a few counts. The rearrangement uses TRBV5-1 and TRBJ1-5; possibly TRBD1 for D (5 bases). Germline V gives CDR1 SGHRS, CDR2 YFSETQ. Trimming pared 0 bases from V and 1 base from J, leaving 8 bases between. The CDR3 contains 15 residues. The CDR3 DNA follows: TGCGCCAGCAGCTTGGGTGGGACCAGCAATCAGCCCCAGCATTTT. This gives the protein CASSLGGTSNQPQHF.

In its sample, this clone was seen a few times. CDR3 region: CASSSTRGAYNQPQHF. CDR3 coding DNA: TGTGCCAGCAGCTCTACCCGGGGGGCGTATAACCAGCCCCAGCATTTT. The chain links TRBV5-6 to TRBJ1-5, with D possibly TRBD1 on 6 matching bases. CDR1 and CDR2 from the germline V gene are SGHDT and YYEEEE. This CDR3 is built from 16 residues. The V end was cut by 3 bases, the J end by 7 bases, with 20 bases between.